The next 25 T cell receptor beta chains were all read from a single sample in a study of cytomegalovirus exposure and HLA in healthy donors. Researchers ran the PCR with 60 Vbeta and 13 Jbeta primers. Produced via immunoSEQ multiplex PCR; TCRdb's table is partial and in-frame only. Seen here are around 64,000 clones, 70% to 75% observed once, and the top ten hold approximately 22%. Sequenced input: PBMCs. These receptors all stem from a woman aged 25 to 39 in good health and CMV-seropositive.

The V call is TRBV9, the J call TRBJ1-4; possible D gene TRBD1, 6 bases. CDR1 is SGDLS and CDR2 is YYNGEE in the germline V gene. The CDR3 loop spans 15 amino acids. V was clipped by 3 bases and J by 5 bases, with 14 bases between them. CDR3 sequence reads: CASSATGNWNEKLFF. In DNA form, the CDR3 reads TGTGCCAGCAGCGCCACAGGGAATTGGAATGAAAAACTGTTTTTT.

The chain carries TRBV7-9 and TRBJ2-5; a weak D match, TRBD1 (5 bases). V lost 6 bases and J lost 1, with 9 bases in between. This CDR3 spans 13 amino acids. Germline-derived CDR1 and CDR2 are SEHNR and FQNEAQ (reference sequence). CDR3: CASRDSFQETQYF. The CDR3 coding sequence is TGTGCCAGCAGAGACAGCTTCCAAGAGACCCAGTACTTC.

This clone appeared a few times. The rearrangement uses TRBV4-1 and TRBJ2-1; 8 positions agree with TRBD2. This CDR3 comprises 14 residues. The germline gives CDR1 MGHRA, CDR2 YSYEKL. V dropped 0 bases and J dropped 9; count of bases not matched to a gene: 4. CDR3 residues: CASSQDGGRPEQFF. The CDR3 DNA reads as TGCGCCAGCAGCCAAGATGGCGGGAGGCCTGAGCAGTTCTTC.

This clone was found once. This chain joins TRBV11-2 and TRBJ1-1; D is possibly TRBD1 (6 bases). The CDR3 runs to 14 residues. From germline, CDR1 is SGHAT and CDR2 FQNNGV. The germline V and J ends were trimmed by 2 bases and 10 bases, with 17 bases remaining between them. Here the CDR3 DNA reads TGTGCCAGCAGCTTAAGGCGGGGGCCCTGGGTAGCTTTCTTT. This sequence encodes CASSLRRGPWVAFF.

This chain joins TRBV29-1 and TRBJ2-7; 13 bases agree with TRBD2. Germline assignment: CDR1 SQVTM and CDR2 ANQGSEA. CDR3 length equals 13 residues. V dropped 6 bases and J dropped 2; count of bases not matched to a gene: 1. CDR3 loop: CSVGLAGAYEQYF. The CDR3 DNA is TGCAGCGTCGGACTAGCGGGAGCCTACGAGCAGTACTTC.

The chain employs TRBV28 and TRBJ2-7, with D tentatively TRBD1 (7 bases). The CDR3 extends over 15 amino acids. The V end was cut by 10 bases, the J end by 5 bases, with 24 bases between. The germline CDR1 and CDR2 sequences are MDHEN and SYDVKM. CDR3 sequence (DNA): TGTGCCATACTGGGCCGGCAGGGGGGTTTCCACGAGCAGTACTTC. Its protein product is CAILGRQGGFHEQYF.

This clone was detected only a few times. This chain joins TRBV27 and TRBJ2-3, with 7 nucleotides matching TRBD2. Trimming removed 6 bases from V and 0 bases from J; junction bases left unmatched: 3. The CDR3 extends over 14 amino acids. The germline CDR1 and CDR2 sequences are MNHEY and SMNVEV (reference sequence). DNA for the CDR3: TGTGCCAGCAGGGATAGCGGGAGCACAGATACGCAGTATTTT. As protein: CASRDSGSTDTQYF.

This chain links TRBV6-1 with TRBJ2-1; no definite D call. Germline CDR1 is MNHNS and CDR2 is SASEGT. The CDR3 spans 14 residues. V lost 4 bases and J lost 7, with 14 bases in between. CDR3 amino acids: CASSVAHEDNEQFF. The CDR3 DNA follows: TGTGCCAGCAGTGTAGCTCATGAGGATAATGAGCAGTTCTTC.

The chain links TRBV5-4 to TRBJ2-7, with 12 bases aligning to TRBD2. Germline V lookup: CDR1 SGHNT, CDR2 YYREEE (reference sequence). The CDR3 is made up of 16 amino acids. The junction had 6 bases not matched to a gene; V was cut back by 3 bases and J by 2 bases. The CDR3, as DNA: TGTGCCAGCAGCTCCGGACTAGCGGGGATCACCTACGAGCAGTACTTC. It translates to CASSSGLAGITYEQYF.

This clone was counted a few times. The CDR3 protein is CASSQDPGHPGGSGANVLTF. The CDR3 DNA reads as TGCGCCAGCAGCCAAGATCCGGGACACCCAGGGGGCTCTGGGGCCAACGTCCTGACTTTC. The chain links TRBV4-3 to TRBJ2-6, with 7 bases matching TRBD1. CDR3 length: 20 amino acids. Germline V CDR1 and CDR2: LGHNA, YSLEER. The ends lost 0 bases at V and 0 bases at J; junction bases unmatched: 11.

The CDR3 bases are TGTGCCAGCAGCTCTAAAGTCAGGGCGCAAAACTACGAGCAGTACTTC. Translation: CASSSKVRAQNYEQYF. V usage is TRBV7-2 and J usage is TRBJ2-7; maybe TRBD1 (5 bases). V was pared by 4 bases and J by 3 bases, with 19 bases between. From germline, CDR1 is SGHTA and CDR2 FQGNSA. CDR3 size: 16 residues.

This chain connects TRBV5-6 to TRBJ2-4; weak D call: TRBD2 (5 bases). Germline assignment: CDR1 SGHDT and CDR2 YYEEEE. Trimming stripped 4 bases from V and 0 bases from J, with 11 bases between. The CDR3 extends over 15 amino acids. CDR3 coding DNA: TGTGCCAGCAGCCGGGGAGAGTTAGCCAAAAACATTCAGTACTTC. It encodes CASSRGELAKNIQYF.

In this sample, this clone turned up a few times. J is TRBJ2-1 and V is TRBV7-2; perhaps TRBD1 as D (7 bases). This CDR3 contains 14 residues. In germline, CDR1 is SGHTA, CDR2 FQGNSA. V was shortened by 0 bases and J by 10 bases, with 13 bases between the two germline ends. The chain's CDR3 is CASSLAQGGGEQFF. The CDR3 DNA is TGTGCCAGCAGCTTAGCCCAGGGGGGCGGGGAGCAGTTCTTC.

The rearrangement uses TRBV9 and TRBJ2-1, with TRBD2 matching over 7 bases. J was trimmed by 7 bases and V by 0 bases; bases with no gene match: 10. This CDR3 has 16 residues. Looked up from germline, CDR1 is SGDLS and CDR2 is YYNGEE. The CDR3 sequence: CASSVGMSGTWNEQFF. The CDR3 DNA sequence: TGTGCCAGCAGCGTAGGGATGAGCGGGACTTGGAATGAGCAGTTCTTC.

This clone was observed a handful of times. The rearrangement uses TRBV2 and TRBJ2-2; D may be TRBD2 (6 bases). V was clipped by 7 bases and J by 4 bases, with 16 bases between them. CDR1 is SNHLY and CDR2 is FYNNEI in the germline V gene. The CDR3 consists of 15 residues. Written as DNA, the CDR3 is TGTGCCAGCACCCTGGGGACTTTTAGCACCGGGGAGCTGTTTTTT. This translates into CASTLGTFSTGELFF.

This rearrangement joins TRBV20-1 to TRBJ1-2; no clear D gene. The CDR3 covers 11 residues. Trimming removed 4 bases at V and 7 bases at J, with 10 bases between. Germline V gene sequence: CDR1 DFQATT, CDR2 SNEGSKA (reference sequence). CDR3 bases: TGCAGTGCTACCCAGTGGAGTGGCTACACCTTC. It specifies CSATQWSGYTF.

This clone was detected a few times. V usage is TRBV11-2 and J usage is TRBJ2-5, with TRBD2 matching 14 bases. The J call is in doubt because the DNA end fits TRBJ2-7 better. The length of the CDR3 is 19 residues. Germline V lookup: CDR1 SGHAT, CDR2 FQNNGV. The CDR3 region has the DNA TGTGCCAGCAGCTCCCCCCACCAAGGGACTAGCGGGAGTAGCTACGAGCAGTACTTC. Translated, it gives CASSSPHQGTSGSSYEQYF.

The chain uses TRBV23-1 and TRBJ1-4, with 7 bases matching TRBD1. TRBV23-1 is treated as an ORF (open reading frame) with a function not yet certain. The CDR3 is made up of 16 amino acids. V lost 7 bases to trimming and J lost 0 bases; unmatched junction nucleotides: 8. CDR3 DNA: TGCGCCAGCACTTCCGACAGGGATGCAACTAATGAAAAACTGTTTTTT. It yields the protein CASTSDRDATNEKLFF.

V and J are TRBV5-4 and TRBJ2-3; TRBD2 might be the D (6 bases). CDR3 length: 16 amino acids. The V gene's germline CDR1 is SGHNT and CDR2 YYREEE (reference sequence). Trimming cost V 0 bases and J 2 bases, with 13 bases left between them. Here the CDR3 DNA reads TGTGCCAGCAGCTTGGGAACTAGCATAGACACAGATACGCAGTATTTT. Translated: CASSLGTSIDTDTQYF.

This clone turned up a few times. This chain joins TRBV7-2 and TRBJ2-7; 7 bases are a match to TRBD2. The CDR3 extends over 15 amino acids. The V segment lost 5 bases and the J segment 2 bases; nucleotides outside the gene matches: 9. CDR1 and CDR2 (germline): SGHTA, FQGNSA. CDR3 nucleotides: TGTGCCAGCAGCCCTCAGGGCGGGGGAACCTACGAGCAGTACTTC. It encodes CASSPQGGGTYEQYF.

V and J are TRBV30 and TRBJ1-2; D is perhaps TRBD1 (6 bases). This CDR3 spans 12 amino acids. The germline CDR1 and CDR2 sequences are GTSNPN and SVGIG (reference sequence). Between the trimmed V and J ends, which lost 8 bases and 4 bases, there was a span of 14 bases. The CDR3 sequence is CASYRVSYGYTF. The CDR3 DNA reads as TGTGCCAGTTACAGGGTTAGCTATGGCTACACCTTC. Together with reference TRBV30 and TRBJ1-2, the CDR3 gives the full variable domain: SQTIHQWPATLVQPVGSPLSLECTVEGTSNPNLYWYRQAAGRGLQLLFYSVGIGQISSEVPQNLSASRPQDRQFILSSKKLLLSDSGFYLCASYRVSYGYTFGSGTRLTVV.

The V gene is TRBV28, the J gene TRBJ2-1; 13 bases line up with TRBD2. V gave up 6 bases and J gave up 6 bases; unmatched junction bases: 2. This CDR3 is built from 14 residues. The germline V gene has CDR1 MDHEN and CDR2 SYDVKM. The CDR3 region has the DNA TGTGCCAGCAGGGGACTAGCGGGATTCAATGAGCAGTTCTTC. Encoded protein: CASRGLAGFNEQFF. Together with reference TRBV28 and TRBJ2-1, the CDR3 gives the full variable domain: DVKVTQSSRYLVKRTGEKVFLECVQDMDHENMFWYRQDPGLGLRLIYFSYDVKMKEKGDIPEGYSVSREKKERFSLILESASTNQTSMYLCASRGLAGFNEQFFGPGTRLTVL.

The rearrangement joins TRBV7-9 to TRBJ2-1; TRBD1 matches at 8 bases. V lost 4 bases to trimming and J lost 7 bases; unmatched junction nucleotides: 12. The CDR3 has 16 amino acids. In germline, CDR1 is SEHNR, CDR2 FQNEAQ (reference sequence). The CDR3 DNA sequence: TGTGCCAGCAGCTCCGATTGGACAGGGATGAGGAATGAGCAGTTCTTC. It is translated as CASSSDWTGMRNEQFF.

The rearrangement joins TRBV10-1 to TRBJ1-2, with 7 positions matching TRBD1. Trimming cost V 4 bases and J 8 bases; bases outside gene matches: 7. CDR3 length: 13 amino acids. CDR1 is WNHNN, CDR2 SYGVQD, per germline (reference sequence). This chain's CDR3 is CASSGDSPGGYTF. The CDR3 DNA sequence: TGCGCCAGCAGTGGGGACAGCCCAGGGGGCTACACCTTC.

This clone is a singleton in its sample. One end of the junction fails to match germline, which may point to a read error. This rearrangement joins TRBV28 to TRBJ2-5; TRBD1 might be the D (6 bases). The CDR3 has 13 residues. CDR1 MDHEN and CDR2 SYDVKM come from the germline V gene. CDR3 coding DNA: TGTGCCAGCAGTGGGCCAGGACAGCGCTCCACGCACTTC. It yields the protein CASSGPGQRSTHF.